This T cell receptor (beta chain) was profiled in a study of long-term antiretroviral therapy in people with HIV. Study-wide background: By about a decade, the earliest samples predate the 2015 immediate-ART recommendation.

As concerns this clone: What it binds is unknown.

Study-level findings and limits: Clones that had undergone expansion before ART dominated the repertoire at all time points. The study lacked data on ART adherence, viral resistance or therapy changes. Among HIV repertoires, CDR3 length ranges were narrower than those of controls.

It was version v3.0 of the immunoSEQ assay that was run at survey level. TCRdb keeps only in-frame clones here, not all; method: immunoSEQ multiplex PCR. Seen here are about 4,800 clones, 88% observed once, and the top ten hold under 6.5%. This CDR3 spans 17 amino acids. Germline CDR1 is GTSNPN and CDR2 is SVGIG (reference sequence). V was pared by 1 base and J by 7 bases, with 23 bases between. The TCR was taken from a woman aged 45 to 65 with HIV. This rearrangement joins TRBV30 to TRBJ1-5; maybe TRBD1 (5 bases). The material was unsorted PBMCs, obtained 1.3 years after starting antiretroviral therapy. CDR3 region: CAWSAEPIWTNGQPQHF. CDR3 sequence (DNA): TGTGCCTGGAGTGCCGAACCCATTTGGACAAATGGACAGCCCCAGCATTTT. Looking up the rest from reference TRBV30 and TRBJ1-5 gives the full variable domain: SQTIHQWPATLVQPVGSPLSLECTVEGTSNPNLYWYRQAAGRGLQLLFYSVGIGQISSEVPQNLSASRPQDRQFILSSKKLLLSDSGFYLCAWSAEPIWTNGQPQHFGDGTRLSIL.